The TCR beta chain under discussion was sequenced for a study of cytomegalovirus exposure and HLA in healthy donors. Study-wide context: In a later analysis, it was reported that the roughly 130 validation repertoires had been produced on the same platform as the 700 or so repertoires belonging to the first cohort. Study-level points and caveats: In vitro, a few CMV-associated chains proved specific for CMV antigens. Among TCR sequences, most were rare, though some public TCRs appeared in many donors.

As to this clone: Antigen unknown.

Sequencing was performed with immunoSEQ multiplex PCR; in TCRdb, only in-frame clones are kept and a portion is missing. The sample holds around 150,000 clones, 85% to 90% seen once. The receptor was derived from a young woman in good health and CMV-seropositive. The sample taken for sequencing was PBMCs.

The CDR3 DNA reads TGTGCCAGTAGTAGACAGGGGGCCCACAATCAGCCCCAGCATTTT. It encodes CASSRQGAHNQPQHF. V gene TRBV19 combines with J gene TRBJ1-5; TRBD1 aligns across 10 bases. Germline CDR1 and CDR2: LNHDA and SQIVND (reference sequence). J was trimmed by 3 bases and V by 4 bases; bases with no gene match: 3. The CDR3 consists of 15 residues.